This T cell receptor beta chain was sequenced during a study of shared clonotypes between healthy human individuals. Study-level information: Each donor had three CD4 naive, three CD4 memory, two CD8 naive and one CD8 memory plate. Study-wide results and limits: The diversity represented, both genetic and in exposure history, was limited by few donors. Among the subsets, naive ones generally showed larger estimated richness than memory ones.

As regards this clone: Its antigen remains unknown.

CDR1 MNHNS and CDR2 SASEGT come from the germline V gene. This CDR3 is 14 amino acids long. J lost 7 bases, V lost 4 bases, and 6 bases had no gene match. In the original analysis: Junction-only sequences produced by ImmunoSEQ had no quality scores, so filtering differed. Assay used: immunoSEQ multiplex PCR; TCRdb lists only in-frame clones, some missing. V, J and clone size reflect that table, while D and trimming were determined from the DNA. The data contain millions of clones, 85% to 95% of them seen just once; the ten biggest clones take up roughly 0.13%. The genes are TRBV6-1 and TRBJ2-1, with 8 bases matching TRBD2. Sequenced sample: naive CD4+ T cells sorted from blood. Subset denoted: CD45RA+ positively selected. This sequence originates from a man aged 18 to 30 in good health. The CDR3 DNA is TGTGCCAGCAGTGGTAGCGGGACACCAAATGAGCAGTTCTTC. Encoded protein: CASSGSGTPNEQFF.